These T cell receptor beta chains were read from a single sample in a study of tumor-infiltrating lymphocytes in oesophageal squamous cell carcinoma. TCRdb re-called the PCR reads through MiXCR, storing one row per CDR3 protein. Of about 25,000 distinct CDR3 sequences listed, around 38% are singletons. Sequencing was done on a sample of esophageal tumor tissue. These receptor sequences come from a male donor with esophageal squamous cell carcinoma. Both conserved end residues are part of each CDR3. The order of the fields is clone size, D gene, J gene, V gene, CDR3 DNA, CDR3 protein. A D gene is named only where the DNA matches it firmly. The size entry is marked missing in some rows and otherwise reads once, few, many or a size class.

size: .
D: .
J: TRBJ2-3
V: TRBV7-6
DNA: TGTGCCAGCAGCTTGGCCTTGAGTCCAGATACGCAGTATTTT
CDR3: CASSLALSPDTQYF

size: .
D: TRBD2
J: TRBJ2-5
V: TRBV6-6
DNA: TGTGCCAGCAGCCCCGGGAGAGCGGGAGTTTCGGAGACCCAGTACTTC
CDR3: CASSPGRAGVSETQYF

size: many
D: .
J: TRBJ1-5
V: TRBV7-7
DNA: TGTGCTAGCAGCTTAGAGATGGAGGCCCAGCCCCAGCATTTT
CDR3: CASSLEMEAQPQHF

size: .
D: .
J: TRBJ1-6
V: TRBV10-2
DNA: TGCGCCAGCAGATACACAGGGAAAGGGTCACCCCTCCACTTT
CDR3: CASRYTGKGSPLHF

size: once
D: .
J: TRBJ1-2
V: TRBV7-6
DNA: TGTGCCAGCAGCCCCCGGATCAACTATGGCTACACCTTC
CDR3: CASSPRINYGYTF

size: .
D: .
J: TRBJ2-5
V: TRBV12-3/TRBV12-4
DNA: TGTGCCAGCACCCAAGGGAGGACGGCCCAAGAGACCCAGTACTTC
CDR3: CASTQGRTAQETQYF

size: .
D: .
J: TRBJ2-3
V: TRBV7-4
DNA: TGTGCCAGCAACCAAAACATAGATACGCAGTATTTT
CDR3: CASNQNIDTQYF

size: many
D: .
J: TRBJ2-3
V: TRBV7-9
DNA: TGTGCCAGCAGCCTCTTTCGGGGCTTCACAGATACGCAGTATTTT
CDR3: CASSLFRGFTDTQYF

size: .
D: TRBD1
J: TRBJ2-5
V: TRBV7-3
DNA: TGTGCCAGCAGCTTAGGAGGACAGGGGGCCGGAGAGACCCAGTACTTC
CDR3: CASSLGGQGAGETQYF

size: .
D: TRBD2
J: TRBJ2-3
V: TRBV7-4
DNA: TGTGCCAGCAGCTCAACATCGGGACTAGCGGGAGTAAGCGATACGCAGTATTTT
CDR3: CASSSTSGLAGVSDTQYF

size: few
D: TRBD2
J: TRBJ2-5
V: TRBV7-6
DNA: TGTGCTAGCAGCCCTAGGACTAGCGGTGAGCAGTACTTC
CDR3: CASSPRTSGEQYF

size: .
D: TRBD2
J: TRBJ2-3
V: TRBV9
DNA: TGTGCCAGCAGCGTAGGCGGACTAGCGTCAGATACGCAGTATTTT
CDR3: CASSVGGLASDTQYF

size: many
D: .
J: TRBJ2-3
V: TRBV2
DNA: TGTGCCAGCAGTGAACAGGCTATCAACTCCGGGGATACGCAGTATTTT
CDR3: CASSEQAINSGDTQYF

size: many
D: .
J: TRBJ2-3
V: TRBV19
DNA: TGTGCCAGTAGTCCTCTGCGGGGAGATACGCAGTATTTT
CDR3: CASSPLRGDTQYF

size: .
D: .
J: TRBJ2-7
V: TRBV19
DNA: TGTGCCACCTCCCGGGGCGATTACAATGAGCAGTACTTC
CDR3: CATSRGDYNEQYF

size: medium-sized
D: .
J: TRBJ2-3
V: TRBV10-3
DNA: TGTGCCAGCGGAGATTCCCCAGATACGCAGTATTTT
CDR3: CASGDSPDTQYF

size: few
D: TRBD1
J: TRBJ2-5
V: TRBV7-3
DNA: TGTGCCAGCAGCTTAGGGACAGAAGAGACCCAGTACTTC
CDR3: CASSLGTEETQYF

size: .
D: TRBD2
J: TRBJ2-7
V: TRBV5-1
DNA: TGCGCCAGCAGCTTGGAGGGTAGCGGGAGTTCGAGTTACGAGCAGTACTTC
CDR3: CASSLEGSGSSSYEQYF

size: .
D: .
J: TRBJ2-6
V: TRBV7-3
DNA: .
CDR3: CASSLNNSELLWLHLRF

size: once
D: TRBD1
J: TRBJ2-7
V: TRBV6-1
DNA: TGTGCCAGCAGTGAATACTGGGACAGCGCCTACGAGCAGTACTTC
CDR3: CASSEYWDSAYEQYF

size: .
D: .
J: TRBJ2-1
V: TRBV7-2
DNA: TGTGCCAGCAGCTTAGCCACTAGCATAAATGAGCAGTTCTTC
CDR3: CASSLATSINEQFF

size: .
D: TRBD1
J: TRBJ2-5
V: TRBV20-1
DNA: TGCAGTGCGGAGGGACAGGGGGCCCAAGAGACCCAGTACTTC
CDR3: CSAEGQGAQETQYF

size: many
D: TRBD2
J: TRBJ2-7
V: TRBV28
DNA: TGTGCCAGCATGCTCGGACTAGCGCCCTCCTACGAGCAGTACTTC
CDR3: CASMLGLAPSYEQYF

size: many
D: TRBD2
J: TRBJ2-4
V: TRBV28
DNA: TGTGCCAGCAGTCCCTGGACTAGCGGGGGGGTCCGAGCCAAAAACATTCAGTACTTC
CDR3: CASSPWTSGGVRAKNIQYF

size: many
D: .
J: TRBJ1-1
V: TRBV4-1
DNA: TGCGCCAGCAGCCAATTCGACCTGAACACTGAAGCTTTCTTT
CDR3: CASSQFDLNTEAFF

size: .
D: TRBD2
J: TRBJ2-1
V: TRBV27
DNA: TGTGCCAGCAAGCTAGCGGGGGGGCATGAGCAGTTCTTC
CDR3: CASKLAGGHEQFF

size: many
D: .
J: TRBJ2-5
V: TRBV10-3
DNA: TGTGCCATCAGTGAGTCCTCCTCCCCTCTGGTCCTCCACTTC
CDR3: CAISESSSPLVLHF

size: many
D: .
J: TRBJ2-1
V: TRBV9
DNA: TGTGCCAGCAGCCCTTGGACAGGGAGGGGTGAGCAGTTCTTC
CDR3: CASSPWTGRGEQFF

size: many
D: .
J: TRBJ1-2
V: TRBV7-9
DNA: TGTGCCAGCAGCTCCAGGGCCGAGTGGAGCTATGGCTACACCTTC
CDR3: CASSSRAEWSYGYTF

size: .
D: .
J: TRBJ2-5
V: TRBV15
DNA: TGTGCCACCAGCAGAGGACAGAACCAAGAGACCCAGTACTTC
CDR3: CATSRGQNQETQYF

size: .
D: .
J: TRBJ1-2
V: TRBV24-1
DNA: TGTGCCACCAGTCAGGGGCGGGATGGCTACACCTTC
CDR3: CATSQGRDGYTF

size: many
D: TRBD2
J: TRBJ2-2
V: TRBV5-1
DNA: TGCGCCAGCAGCTTGCTAGCGGGGGAGAACACCGGGGAGCTGTTTTTT
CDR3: CASSLLAGENTGELFF

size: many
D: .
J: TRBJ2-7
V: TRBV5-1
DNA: TGCGCCAGCAGCTTGGGATCCCACGCAAATTACGAGCAGTACTTC
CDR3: CASSLGSHANYEQYF

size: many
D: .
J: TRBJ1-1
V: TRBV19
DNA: TGTGCCAGTAGTACCCGAGACGAAATGAACACTGAAGCTTTCTTT
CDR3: CASSTRDEMNTEAFF

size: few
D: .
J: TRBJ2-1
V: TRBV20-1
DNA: TGCAGTGCTAGAATTGAGGAGCTAGCCTACAATGAGCAGTTCTTC
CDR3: CSARIEELAYNEQFF

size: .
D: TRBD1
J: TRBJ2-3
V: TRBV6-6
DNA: TGTGCCAGCAGTTACTCAGGGGGCCGCGCCACAGATACGCAGTATTTT
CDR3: CASSYSGGRATDTQYF

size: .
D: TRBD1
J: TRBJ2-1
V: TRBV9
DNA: TGTGCCAGCAGCGTAGGACAGGGGGCCTACAATGAGCAGTTCTTC
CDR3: CASSVGQGAYNEQFF

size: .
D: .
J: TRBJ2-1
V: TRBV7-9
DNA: TGTGCCAGCAGCTCTCCTAATTCACCCCTCCACTTC
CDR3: CASSSPNSPLHF

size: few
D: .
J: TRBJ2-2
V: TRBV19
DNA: TGTGCCAGTACCCAAATACAGGGTATGAACACCGGGGAGCTGTTTTTT
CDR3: CASTQIQGMNTGELFF